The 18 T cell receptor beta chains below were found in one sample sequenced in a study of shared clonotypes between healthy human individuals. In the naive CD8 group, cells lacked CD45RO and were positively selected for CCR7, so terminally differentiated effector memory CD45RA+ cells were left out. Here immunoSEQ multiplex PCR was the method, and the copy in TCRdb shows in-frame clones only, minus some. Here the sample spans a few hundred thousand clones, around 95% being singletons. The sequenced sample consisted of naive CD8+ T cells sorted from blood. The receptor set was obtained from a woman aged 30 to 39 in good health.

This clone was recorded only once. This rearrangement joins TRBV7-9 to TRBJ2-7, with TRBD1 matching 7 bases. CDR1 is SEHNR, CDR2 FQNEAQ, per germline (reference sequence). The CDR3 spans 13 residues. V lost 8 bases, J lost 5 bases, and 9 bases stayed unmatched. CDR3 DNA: TGTGCCAGCTCACAGGGGATTTCCCACGAGCAGTACTTC. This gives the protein CASSQGISHEQYF.

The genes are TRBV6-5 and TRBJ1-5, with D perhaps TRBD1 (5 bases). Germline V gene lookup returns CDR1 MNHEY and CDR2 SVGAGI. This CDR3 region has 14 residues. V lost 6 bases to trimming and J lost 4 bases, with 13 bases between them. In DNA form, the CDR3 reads TGTGCCAGCAGCCAGGGAGGGTTAAATCAGCCCCAGCATTTT. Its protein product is CASSQGGLNQPQHF.

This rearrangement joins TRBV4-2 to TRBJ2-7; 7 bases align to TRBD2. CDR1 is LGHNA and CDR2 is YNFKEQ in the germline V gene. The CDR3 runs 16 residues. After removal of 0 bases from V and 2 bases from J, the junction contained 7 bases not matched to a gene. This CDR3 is CASSQDLGAGTYEQYF. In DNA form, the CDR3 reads TGTGCCAGCAGCCAAGATCTAGGAGCGGGAACCTACGAGCAGTACTTC.

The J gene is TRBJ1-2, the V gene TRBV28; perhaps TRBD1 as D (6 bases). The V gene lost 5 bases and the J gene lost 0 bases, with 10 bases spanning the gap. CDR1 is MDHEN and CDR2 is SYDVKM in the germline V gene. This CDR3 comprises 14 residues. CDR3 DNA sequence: TGTGCCAGCAGTCCGTGGGACACTAACTATGGCTACACCTTC. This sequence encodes CASSPWDTNYGYTF.

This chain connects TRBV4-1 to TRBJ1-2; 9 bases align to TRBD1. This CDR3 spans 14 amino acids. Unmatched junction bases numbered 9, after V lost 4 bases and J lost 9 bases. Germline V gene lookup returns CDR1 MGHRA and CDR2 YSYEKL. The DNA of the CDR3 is TGCGCCAGCAGCCTCTCGCCGGGACAGGGAAGCTACACCTTC. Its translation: CASSLSPGQGSYTF.

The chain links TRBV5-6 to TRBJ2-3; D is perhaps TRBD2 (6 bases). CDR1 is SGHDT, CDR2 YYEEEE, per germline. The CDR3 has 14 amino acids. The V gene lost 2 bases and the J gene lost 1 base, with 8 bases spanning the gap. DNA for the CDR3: TGTGCCAGCAGCTTTCCTAGCGGCACAGATACGCAGTATTTT. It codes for CASSFPSGTDTQYF.

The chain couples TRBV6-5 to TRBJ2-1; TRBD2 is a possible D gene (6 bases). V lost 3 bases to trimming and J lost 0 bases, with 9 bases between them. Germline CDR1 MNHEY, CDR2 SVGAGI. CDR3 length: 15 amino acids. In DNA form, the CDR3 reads TGTGCCAGCAGTTATAGCGGACTCTCCTACAATGAGCAGTTCTTC. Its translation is CASSYSGLSYNEQFF.

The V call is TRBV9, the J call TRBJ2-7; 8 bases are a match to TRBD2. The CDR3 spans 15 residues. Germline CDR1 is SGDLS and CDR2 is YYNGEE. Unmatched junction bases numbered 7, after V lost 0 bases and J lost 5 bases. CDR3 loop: CASSVGPAGADEQYF. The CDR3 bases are TGTGCCAGCAGCGTAGGGCCAGCGGGAGCCGACGAGCAGTACTTC.

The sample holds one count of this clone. CDR3 sequence: CASSLVGMGTSNEQFF. CDR3 nucleotide sequence: TGTGCCAGCAGCTTAGTGGGCATGGGGACTAGCAATGAGCAGTTCTTC. The chain has TRBV7-8 and TRBJ2-1; TRBD2 aligns across 8 bases. Germline lookup yields CDR1 SGHVS and CDR2 FQNEAQ. The CDR3 consists of 16 residues. The trim removed 1 base at V and 6 bases at J, leaving 8 bases unmatched.

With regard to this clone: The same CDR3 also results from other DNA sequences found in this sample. This CDR3 is CASSFNFYEQYF. The CDR3 coding sequence is TGTGCCAGCAGTTTTAATTTTTACGAGCAGTACTTC. The chain is built from TRBV28 and TRBJ2-7; the D is unclear. Trimming left V 3 bases short and J 4 bases short, with 7 bases between. Germline V CDR1 and CDR2: MDHEN, SYDVKM. The CDR3 contains 12 residues.

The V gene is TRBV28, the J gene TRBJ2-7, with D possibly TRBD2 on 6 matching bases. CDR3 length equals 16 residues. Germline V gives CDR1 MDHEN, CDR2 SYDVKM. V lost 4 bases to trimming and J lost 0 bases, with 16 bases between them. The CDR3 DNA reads TGTGCCAGCAGTTCCCTCCGCGAGCGGGTCTCCTACGAGCAGTACTTC. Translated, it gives CASSSLRERVSYEQYF.

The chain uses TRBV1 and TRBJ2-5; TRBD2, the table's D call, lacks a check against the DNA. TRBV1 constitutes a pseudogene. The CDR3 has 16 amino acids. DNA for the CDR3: TGCACCAGCAGCCACCCGGAGGCGGTCCGGCTGGAGACCCAGTACTTC. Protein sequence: CTSSHPEAVRLETQYF.

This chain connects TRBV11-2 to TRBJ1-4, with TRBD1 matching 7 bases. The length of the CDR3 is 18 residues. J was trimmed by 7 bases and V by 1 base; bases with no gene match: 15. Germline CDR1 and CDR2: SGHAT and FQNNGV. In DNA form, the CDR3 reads TGTGCCAGCAGCTTAGGTCCCCTCTCAGGGGGAGGAGGTGAAAAACTGTTTTTT. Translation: CASSLGPLSGGGGEKLFF.

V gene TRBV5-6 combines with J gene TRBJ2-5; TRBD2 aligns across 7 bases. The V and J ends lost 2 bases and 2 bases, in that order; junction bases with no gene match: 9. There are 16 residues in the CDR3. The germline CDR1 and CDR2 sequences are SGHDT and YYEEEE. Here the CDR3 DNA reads TGTGCCAGCAGCTTTGGAGCGGGATGGGCACAAGAGACCCAGTACTTC. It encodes CASSFGAGWAQETQYF.

The CDR3 sequence is CASSTTEAGESTDTQYF. The DNA for the CDR3 is TGTGCCAGCAGTACCACGGAAGCGGGAGAAAGCACAGATACGCAGTATTTT. The chain employs TRBV28 and TRBJ2-3; 8 bases agree with TRBD2. V trimming: 5 bases; J trimming: 0 bases; junction bases outside the gene matches: 10. The germline CDR1 and CDR2 sequences are MDHEN and SYDVKM. This CDR3 region has 17 residues.

In DNA form, the CDR3 reads TGTGCCAGCAGCGCCCCTCGGGGCTACGAGCAGTACTTC. Residues: CASSAPRGYEQYF. V gene TRBV9 combines with J gene TRBJ2-7, with D tentatively TRBD2 (5 bases). CDR1 and CDR2 from the germline V gene are SGDLS and YYNGEE. Trimming took 3 bases from V and 3 from J, leaving 10 bases between them. This CDR3 spans 13 amino acids.

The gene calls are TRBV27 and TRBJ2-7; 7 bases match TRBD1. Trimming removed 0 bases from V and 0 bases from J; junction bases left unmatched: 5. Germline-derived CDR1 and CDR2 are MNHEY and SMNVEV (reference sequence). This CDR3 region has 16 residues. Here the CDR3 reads CASSLSLRDSSYEQYF. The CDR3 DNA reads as TGTGCCAGCAGTTTATCCCTACGGGACAGCTCCTACGAGCAGTACTTC.

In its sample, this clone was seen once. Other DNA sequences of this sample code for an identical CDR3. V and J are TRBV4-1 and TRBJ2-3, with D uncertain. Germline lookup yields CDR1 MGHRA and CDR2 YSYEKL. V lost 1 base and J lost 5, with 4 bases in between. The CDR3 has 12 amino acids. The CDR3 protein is CASSQGRDTQYF. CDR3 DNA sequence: TGCGCCAGCAGCCAAGGTCGAGATACGCAGTATTTT.